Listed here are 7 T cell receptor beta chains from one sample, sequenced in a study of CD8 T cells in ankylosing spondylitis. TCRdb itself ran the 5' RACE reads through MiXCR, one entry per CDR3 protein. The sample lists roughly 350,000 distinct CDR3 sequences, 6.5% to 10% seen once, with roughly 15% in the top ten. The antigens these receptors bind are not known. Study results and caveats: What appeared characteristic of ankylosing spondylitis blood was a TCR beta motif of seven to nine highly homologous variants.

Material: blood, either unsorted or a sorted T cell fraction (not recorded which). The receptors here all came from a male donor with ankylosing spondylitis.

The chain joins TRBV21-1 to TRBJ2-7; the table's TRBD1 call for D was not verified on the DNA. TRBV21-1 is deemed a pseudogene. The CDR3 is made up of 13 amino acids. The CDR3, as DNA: TGTGCCAGCAGACCGGGACAAAGAAACGAGCAGTACTTC. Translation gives CASRPGQRNEQYF.

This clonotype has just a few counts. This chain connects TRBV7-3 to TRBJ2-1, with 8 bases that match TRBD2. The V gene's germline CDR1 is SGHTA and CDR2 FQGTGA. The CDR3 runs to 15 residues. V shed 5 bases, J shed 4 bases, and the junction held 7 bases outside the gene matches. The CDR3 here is CASSPLAGLYNEQFF. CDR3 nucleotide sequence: TGTGCCAGCAGCCCGTTAGCGGGGTTGTACAATGAGCAGTTCTTC.

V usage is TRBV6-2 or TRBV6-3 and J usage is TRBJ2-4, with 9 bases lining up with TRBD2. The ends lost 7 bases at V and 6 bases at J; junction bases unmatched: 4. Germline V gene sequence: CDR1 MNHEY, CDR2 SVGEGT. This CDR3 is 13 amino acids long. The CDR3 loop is CASTGLARNIQYF. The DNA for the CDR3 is TGTGCCAGCACCGGACTAGCGAGAAACATTCAGTACTTC.

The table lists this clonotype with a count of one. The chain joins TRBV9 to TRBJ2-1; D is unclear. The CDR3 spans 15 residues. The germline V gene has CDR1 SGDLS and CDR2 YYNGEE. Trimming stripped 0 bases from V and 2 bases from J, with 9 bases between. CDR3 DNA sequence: TGTGCCAGCAGCGTAGGGCTAGGTGCCTACAATGAGCAGTTCTTC. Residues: CASSVGLGAYNEQFF.

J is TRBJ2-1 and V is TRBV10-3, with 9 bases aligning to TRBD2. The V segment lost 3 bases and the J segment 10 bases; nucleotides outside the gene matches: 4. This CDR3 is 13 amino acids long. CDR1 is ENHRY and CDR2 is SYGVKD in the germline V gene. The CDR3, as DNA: TGTGCCATCAGTGAATTGCGGGAGGGGGAGCAGTTCTTC. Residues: CAISELREGEQFF.

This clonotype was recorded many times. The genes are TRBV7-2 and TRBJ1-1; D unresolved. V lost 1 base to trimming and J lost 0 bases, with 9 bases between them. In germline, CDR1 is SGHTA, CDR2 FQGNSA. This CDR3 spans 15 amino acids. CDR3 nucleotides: TGTGCCAGCAGCTTAGAAGGAGATATGAACACTGAAGCTTTCTTT. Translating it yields CASSLEGDMNTEAFF.

This CDR3 is CASSWGRSGSPLHF. DNA for the CDR3: TGTGCCAGCAGCTGGGGGCGGTCGGGGTCACCCCTCCACTTT. The rearrangement links TRBV7-8 to TRBJ1-6, with D perhaps TRBD1 (6 bases). V lost 4 bases to trimming and J lost 10 bases, with 14 bases between them. The V gene's germline CDR1 is SGHVS and CDR2 FQNEAQ. The CDR3 runs to 14 residues.